These 24 T cell receptor beta chains were all obtained from the same sample, sequenced in a study of shared clonotypes between healthy human individuals. Sequencing was performed with immunoSEQ multiplex PCR; in TCRdb, only in-frame clones are kept and a portion is missing. The data hold millions of clones, with more than 90% observed a single time. Sequencing was performed on naive CD4+ T cells sorted from blood. Subset denoted: CD45RA+ positively selected. Every receptor here comes from a young man in good health.

The chain couples TRBV7-2 to TRBJ2-3; D might be TRBD1 (6 bases). Looked up from germline, CDR1 is SGHTA and CDR2 is FQGNSA. The ends were cut back, 1 base at V and 11 bases at J, with 10 bases in the middle. CDR3 length: 12 residues. CDR3: CASSLVQGRQYF. The DNA of the CDR3 is TGTGCCAGCAGCTTAGTACAGGGTAGGCAGTATTTT.

This clone occurred a few times. The chain is built from TRBV5-4 and TRBJ1-1; 8 bases agree with TRBD1. The J segment lost 7 bases and the V segment lost 0 bases, leaving 8 bases of the junction unmatched. CDR1 and CDR2 (germline): SGHNT, YYREEE (reference sequence). There are 15 residues in the CDR3. This CDR3 is CASSLVDREGSEAFF. CDR3 bases: TGTGCCAGCAGCTTGGTGGACAGGGAAGGCAGTGAAGCTTTCTTT.

J is TRBJ2-3 and V is TRBV15; 7 nucleotides match TRBD2. The germline gives CDR1 LNHNV, CDR2 YYDKDF (reference sequence). This CDR3 spans 17 amino acids. Germline trimming cut 6 bases from V and 2 bases from J; bases unmatched to any gene: 14. The CDR3 spells CATRPNSAGALTDTQYF. The CDR3 region has the DNA TGTGCCACCAGGCCGAACTCGGCGGGAGCCCTCACAGATACGCAGTATTTT.

This clone appeared a single time. The V call is TRBV30, the J call TRBJ1-2; D may be TRBD1 (6 bases). CDR3 length: 12 residues. Deletions cut 3 bases from V and 6 bases from J, with 11 bases between. Germline V lookup: CDR1 GTSNPN, CDR2 SVGIG (reference sequence). The DNA of the CDR3 is TGTGCCTGGAGCTCAGGGGCTGATGGCTACACCTTC. Its protein is CAWSSGADGYTF.

In this sample, this clone turned up a few times. The rearrangement joins TRBV7-6 to TRBJ1-2; D is uncertain. The germline V gene encodes CDR1 SGHVS and CDR2 FNYEAQ. Trimming removed 3 bases from V and 0 bases from J, with 8 bases in between. The CDR3 has 14 amino acids. The CDR3 protein is CASSLGDPNYGYTF. CDR3 bases: TGTGCCAGCAGCTTGGGAGACCCTAACTATGGCTACACCTTC.

With respect to this clone: Given a much more abundant clone one base away, this may be a read error. Other DNA sequences from this sample encode an identical CDR3 as well. The V call is TRBV11-2, the J call TRBJ2-7; D uncertain. The CDR3 spans 11 residues. Germline CDR1 and CDR2: SGHAT and FQNNGV. V shed 5 bases and J shed 1 base, with 3 bases lying between them. The CDR3 DNA reads TGTGCCAGCAGCATATCCTACGAGCAGTACTTC. This translates into CASSISYEQYF.

The chain joins TRBV4-3 to TRBJ2-2; D gene unclear. Trimming pared 1 base from V and 5 bases from J, leaving 14 bases between. This CDR3 has 16 amino acids. Per germline, CDR1 LGHNA and CDR2 YSLEER. This chain's CDR3 is CASSQATVLGTGELFF. CDR3 coding DNA: TGCGCCAGCAGCCAAGCCACAGTATTGGGTACCGGGGAGCTGTTTTTT.

This clone was observed a single time. V and J are TRBV5-5 and TRBJ2-1, with a possible D match to TRBD2 (5 bases). The germline V and J ends were trimmed by 0 bases and 8 bases, with 24 bases remaining between them. Germline CDR1 reads SGHKS; CDR2 reads YYEKEE (reference sequence). The CDR3 sequence is 18 residues long. The CDR3 DNA follows: TGTGCCAGCAGCTTGGTTTTGCCGGACGCTCTTCGGGAATATGAGCAGTTCTTC. Amino acid sequence: CASSLVLPDALREYEQFF. The whole variable domain, remainder taken from reference TRBV5-5 and TRBJ2-1, is DAGVTQSPTHLIKTRGQQVTLRCSPISGHKSVSWYQQVLGQGPQFIFQYYEKEERGRGNFPDRFSARQFPNYSSELNVNALLLGDSALYLCASSLVLPDALREYEQFFGPGTRLTVL.

The V gene is TRBV19, the J gene TRBJ2-6; D unclear. The CDR3 runs to 14 residues. V lost 3 bases, J lost 2 bases, and 5 bases lay in between. The germline V gene encodes CDR1 LNHDA and CDR2 SQIVND (reference sequence). The CDR3 sequence is CASSITAGANVLTF. CDR3 bases: TGTGCCAGTAGTATCACAGCTGGGGCCAACGTCCTGACTTTC.

The V gene is TRBV5-1, the J gene TRBJ2-2; 9 positions agree with TRBD1. The CDR3 has 13 residues. Unmatched junction bases numbered 2, after V lost 7 bases and J lost 4 bases. Germline-derived CDR1 and CDR2 are SGHRS and YFSETQ. CDR3: CASQTGGTGELFF. In DNA, the CDR3 is TGCGCCAGCCAGACAGGGGGCACCGGGGAGCTGTTTTTT.

The V gene is TRBV28, the J gene TRBJ1-4; D uncertain. V lost 2 bases, J lost 7 bases, and 11 bases lay in between. The germline CDR1 and CDR2 sequences are MDHEN and SYDVKM. This CDR3 region has 14 residues. The CDR3 DNA reads TGTGCCAGCAGTTTAGGAAGACGAGTTGAAAAACTGTTTTTT. It translates to CASSLGRRVEKLFF.

This clone occurred a few times. The chain carries TRBV7-8 and TRBJ1-6; D gene ambiguous. The V gene lost 5 bases and the J gene lost 8 bases, with 10 bases spanning the gap. The CDR3 runs to 13 residues. The germline V gene encodes CDR1 SGHVS and CDR2 FQNEAQ. The CDR3: CASSVQPDSPLHF. CDR3 DNA sequence: TGTGCCAGCAGCGTACAACCCGATTCACCCCTCCACTTT.

This chain joins TRBV7-2 and TRBJ2-5; 10 bases line up with TRBD2. Trimming at V came to 5 bases and at J to 7 bases, leaving 10 bases not matched to a gene. Germline assignment: CDR1 SGHTA and CDR2 FQGNSA. The CDR3 totals 15 residues. Here the CDR3 DNA reads TGTGCCAGCAGCCTGAATGGACTAGCGGCAGGGACCCAGTACTTC. Amino acids: CASSLNGLAAGTQYF.

The gene calls are TRBV30 and TRBJ1-2; 10 nucleotides match TRBD1. Germline trimming cut 1 base from V and 5 bases from J; bases unmatched to any gene: 7. The CDR3 is 15 amino acids. Per germline, CDR1 GTSNPN and CDR2 SVGIG (reference sequence). Here the CDR3 DNA reads TGTGCCTGGAGTGAGCCACGGGGACAGGGGTATGGCTACACCTTC. This translates into CAWSEPRGQGYGYTF.

The count of this clone is one. The chain carries TRBV20-1 and TRBJ2-5; D call uncertain. Germline V gene data show CDR1 as DFQATT and CDR2 as SNEGSKA (reference sequence). Trimming pared 6 bases from V and 4 bases from J, leaving 9 bases between. There are 11 residues in the CDR3. CDR3 residues: CSAPMGETQYF. The CDR3, as DNA: TGCAGTGCCCCAATGGGAGAGACCCAGTACTTC.

This clone has more than one count but fewer than ten. The V gene is TRBV6-5, the J gene TRBJ2-5; no clear D gene. The CDR3 sequence is 15 residues long. Trimming took 0 bases from V and 5 from J, leaving 13 bases between them. Germline V gene sequence: CDR1 MNHEY, CDR2 SVGAGI. CDR3 in DNA: TGTGCCAGCAGTTACTCGATGGGTAGAGGTGAGACCCAGTACTTC. Amino acids: CASSYSMGRGETQYF.

J is TRBJ2-7 and V is TRBV12-5; 7 nucleotides line up with TRBD1. In germline, CDR1 is LGHNT, CDR2 FRNRAP. CDR3 length equals 13 residues. Unmatched junction bases numbered 8, after V lost 7 bases and J lost 5 bases. The CDR3 is CASAQGQTHEQYF. The CDR3 bases are TGTGCTAGTGCCCAGGGACAGACCCACGAGCAGTACTTC.

Points on this clone: This sample includes further DNA sequences coding for the same CDR3. V is TRBV2 and J is TRBJ1-2; D gene uncertain. Germline assignment: CDR1 SNHLY and CDR2 FYNNEI. CDR3 length: 12 residues. With 6 bases removed from V and 4 bases from J, the gap between germline ends came to 9 bases. The CDR3 sequence: CASRTGSYGYTF. The CDR3 bases are TGTGCCAGCAGGACCGGCTCCTATGGCTACACCTTC.

The J gene is TRBJ1-3, the V gene TRBV10-1; D uncertain. CDR3 size: 13 residues. CDR1 and CDR2 from the germline V gene are WNHNN and SYGVQD (reference sequence). Trimming shortened V by 10 bases and J by 0 bases, and 10 bases separated the two germline ends. Here the CDR3 DNA reads TGCGCCACCCGAGCAAGCTCTGGAAACACCATATATTTT. Amino acids: CATRASSGNTIYF.

The chain joins TRBV29-1 to TRBJ1-2; D gene ambiguous. Germline CDR1 and CDR2: SQVTM and ANQGSEA. CDR3 size: 11 residues. Between the trimmed V and J ends, which lost 7 bases and 6 bases, there was a span of 12 bases. The CDR3 DNA is TGCAGCGCCGAAAGGGAGAATGGCTACACCTTC. It codes for CSAERENGYTF.

With respect to this clone: Additional DNA sequences in this sample encode the identical CDR3. The CDR3 coding sequence is TGTGCCAGCAGGGGGGGCAATCAGCCCCAGCATTTT. This codes for CASRGGNQPQHF. J is TRBJ1-5 and V is TRBV28, with D possibly being TRBD1 (5 bases). Per germline, CDR1 MDHEN and CDR2 SYDVKM. The germline V and J ends were trimmed by 6 bases and 2 bases, with 5 bases remaining between them. The CDR3 runs to 12 residues. Supplemented by reference TRBV28 and TRBJ1-5, the full variable domain reads DVKVTQSSRYLVKRTGEKVFLECVQDMDHENMFWYRQDPGLGLRLIYFSYDVKMKEKGDIPEGYSVSREKKERFSLILESASTNQTSMYLCASRGGNQPQHFGDGTRLSIL.

The J gene is TRBJ1-4, the V gene TRBV28; no reliable D call. Germline loops: CDR1 MDHEN, CDR2 SYDVKM. V was pared by 2 bases and J by 8 bases, with 18 bases between. There are 16 residues in the CDR3. The CDR3 loop reads CASSLMVSGGVEKLFF. The DNA of the CDR3 is TGTGCCAGCAGTTTAATGGTCTCAGGTGGGGTCGAAAAACTGTTTTTT.

This chain connects TRBV9 to TRBJ2-1; 11 bases align to TRBD2. The CDR3 consists of 16 residues. Germline values: CDR1 SGDLS, CDR2 YYNGEE. Trimming took 2 bases from V and 3 from J; bases not matched to a gene: 4. CDR3 region: CASSVLAGGFYNEQFF. In DNA form, the CDR3 reads TGTGCCAGCAGCGTCTTAGCGGGAGGGTTCTACAATGAGCAGTTCTTC.

J is TRBJ1-1 and V is TRBV4-1; possible D gene TRBD1, 5 bases. The CDR3 extends over 15 amino acids. The germline CDR1 and CDR2 sequences are MGHRA and YSYEKL. Trimming stripped 4 bases from V and 4 bases from J, with 16 bases between. In DNA, the CDR3 is TGCGCCAGCAGCCCGCGGTGGACAAAGGGCACTGAAGCTTTCTTT. It yields the protein CASSPRWTKGTEAFF.